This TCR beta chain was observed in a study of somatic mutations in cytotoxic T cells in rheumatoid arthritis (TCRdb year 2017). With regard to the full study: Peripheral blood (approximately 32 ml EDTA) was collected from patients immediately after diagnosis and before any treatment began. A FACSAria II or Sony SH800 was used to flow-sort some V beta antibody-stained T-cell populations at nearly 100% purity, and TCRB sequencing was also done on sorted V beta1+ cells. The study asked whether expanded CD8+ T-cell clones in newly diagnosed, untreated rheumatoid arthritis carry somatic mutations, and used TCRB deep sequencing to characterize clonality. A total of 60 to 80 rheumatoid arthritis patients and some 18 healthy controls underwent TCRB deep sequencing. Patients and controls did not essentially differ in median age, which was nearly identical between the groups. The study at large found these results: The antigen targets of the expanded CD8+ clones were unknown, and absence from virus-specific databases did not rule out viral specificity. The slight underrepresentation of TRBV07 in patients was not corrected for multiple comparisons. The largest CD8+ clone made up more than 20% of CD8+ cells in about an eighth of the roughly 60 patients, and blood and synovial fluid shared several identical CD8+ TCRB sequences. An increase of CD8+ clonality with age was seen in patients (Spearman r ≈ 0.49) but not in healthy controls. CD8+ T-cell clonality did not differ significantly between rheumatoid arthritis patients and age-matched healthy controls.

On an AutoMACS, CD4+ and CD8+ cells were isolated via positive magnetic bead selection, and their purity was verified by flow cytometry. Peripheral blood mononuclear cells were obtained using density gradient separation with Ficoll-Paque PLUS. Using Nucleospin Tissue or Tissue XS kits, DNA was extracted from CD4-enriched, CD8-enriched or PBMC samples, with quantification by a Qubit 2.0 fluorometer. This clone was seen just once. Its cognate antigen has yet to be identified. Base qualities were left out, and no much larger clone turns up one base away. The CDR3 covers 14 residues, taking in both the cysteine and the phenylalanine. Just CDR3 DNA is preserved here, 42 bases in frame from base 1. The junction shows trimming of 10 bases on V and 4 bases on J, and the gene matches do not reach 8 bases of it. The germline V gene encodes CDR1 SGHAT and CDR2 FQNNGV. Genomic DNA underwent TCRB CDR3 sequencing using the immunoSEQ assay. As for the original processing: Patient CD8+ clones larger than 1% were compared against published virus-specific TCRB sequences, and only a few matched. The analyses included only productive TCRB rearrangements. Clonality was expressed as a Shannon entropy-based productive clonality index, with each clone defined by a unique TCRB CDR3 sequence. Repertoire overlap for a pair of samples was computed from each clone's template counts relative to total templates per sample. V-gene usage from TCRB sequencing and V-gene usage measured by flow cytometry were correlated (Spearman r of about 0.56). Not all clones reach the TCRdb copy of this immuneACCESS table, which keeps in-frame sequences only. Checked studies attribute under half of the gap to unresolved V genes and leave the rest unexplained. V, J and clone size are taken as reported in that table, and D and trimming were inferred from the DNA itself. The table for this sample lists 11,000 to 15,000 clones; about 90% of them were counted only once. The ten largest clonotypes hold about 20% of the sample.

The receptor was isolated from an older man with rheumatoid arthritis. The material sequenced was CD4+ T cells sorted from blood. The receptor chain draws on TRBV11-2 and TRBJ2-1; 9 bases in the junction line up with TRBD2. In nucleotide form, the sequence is TGTGCCACCTCCGGGACTAGCTTTTACAATGAGCAGTTCTTC. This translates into CATSGTSFYNEQFF.